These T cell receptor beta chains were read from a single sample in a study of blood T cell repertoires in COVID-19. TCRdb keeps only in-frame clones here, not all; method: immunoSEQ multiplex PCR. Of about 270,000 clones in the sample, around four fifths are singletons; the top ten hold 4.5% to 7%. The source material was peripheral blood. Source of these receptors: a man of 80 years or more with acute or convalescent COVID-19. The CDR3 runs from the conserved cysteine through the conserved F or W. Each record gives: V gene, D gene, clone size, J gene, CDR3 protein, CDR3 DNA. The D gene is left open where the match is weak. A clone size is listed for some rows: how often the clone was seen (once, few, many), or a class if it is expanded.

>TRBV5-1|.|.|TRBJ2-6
CASTPGGTGDSGANVLTF
TGCGCCAGCACCCCAGGGGGGACGGGAGATTCTGGGGCCAACGTCCTGACTTTC
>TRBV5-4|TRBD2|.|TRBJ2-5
CASRTSGGETQYF
TGTGCCAGCAGGACTAGCGGGGGAGAGACCCAGTACTTC
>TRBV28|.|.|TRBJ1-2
CAGGEEPTGYTF
TGTGCCGGAGGGGAAGAGCCGACTGGCTACACCTTC
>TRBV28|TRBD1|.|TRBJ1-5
CATGQGDQPQHF
TGTGCCACCGGACAGGGCGATCAGCCCCAGCATTTT
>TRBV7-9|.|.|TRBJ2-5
CASSREPQRETQYF
TGTGCCAGCAGCCGAGAGCCTCAGCGGGAGACCCAGTACTTC
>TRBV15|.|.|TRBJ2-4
CATSSPTLNIQYF
TGTGCCACCAGCAGCCCTACGTTGAACATTCAGTACTTC
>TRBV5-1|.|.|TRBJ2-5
CASSLPQGKEETQYF
TGCGCCAGCAGCTTGCCGCAGGGGAAGGAGGAGACCCAGTACTTC
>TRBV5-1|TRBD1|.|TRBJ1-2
CASSFRDRGYGYTF
TGCGCCAGCAGCTTTAGGGACAGGGGCTATGGCTACACCTTC
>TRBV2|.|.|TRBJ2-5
CASSRDNQETQYF
TGTGCCAGCAGCCGGGACAACCAAGAGACCCAGTACTTC
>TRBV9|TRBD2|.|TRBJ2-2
CASSLGLAGENTGELFF
TGTGCCAGCAGCCTTGGACTAGCGGGAGAGAACACCGGGGAGCTGTTTTTT
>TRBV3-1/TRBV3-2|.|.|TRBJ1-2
CASSHGAEGGYTF
TGTGCCAGCAGCCACGGAGCAGAAGGTGGCTACACCTTC
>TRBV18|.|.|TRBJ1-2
CASSPSGGGGIDGYTF
TGTGCCAGCTCACCCTCCGGTGGGGGGGGAATCGATGGCTACACCTTC
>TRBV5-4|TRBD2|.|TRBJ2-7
CASSRGLAGTSYEQYF
TGTGCCAGCAGCCGAGGACTAGCGGGGACCTCCTACGAGCAGTACTTC
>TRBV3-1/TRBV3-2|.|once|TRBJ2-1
CASSRGSNSYNEQFF
TGTGCCAGCAGCCGGGGCAGTAACTCCTACAATGAGCAGTTCTTC
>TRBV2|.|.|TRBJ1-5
CASSEGRYSNQPQHF
TGTGCCAGCAGCGAAGGGAGGTATAGCAATCAGCCCCAGCATTTT
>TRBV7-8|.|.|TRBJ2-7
CASSLVPGVQYF
TGTGCCAGCAGCTTAGTTCCAGGGGTGCAGTACTTC
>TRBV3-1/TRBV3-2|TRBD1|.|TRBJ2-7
CASSATDRGFYEQYF
TGTGCCAGCAGCGCAACGGACAGGGGGTTCTACGAGCAGTACTTC
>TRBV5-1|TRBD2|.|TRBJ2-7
CASSGGLAGEGEQYF
TGCGCCAGCAGCGGCGGACTAGCGGGAGAAGGCGAGCAGTACTTC
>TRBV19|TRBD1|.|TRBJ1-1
CASSIVRDRNTEAFF
TGTGCCAGTAGTATAGTGAGGGACAGGAACACTGAAGCTTTCTTT
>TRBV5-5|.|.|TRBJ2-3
CASSWDWVGSTDTQYF
TGTGCCAGCAGCTGGGACTGGGTGGGAAGCACAGATACGCAGTATTTT
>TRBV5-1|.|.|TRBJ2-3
CASSLGGANTDTQYF
TGCGCCAGCAGCTTGGGGGGAGCGAACACAGATACGCAGTATTTT
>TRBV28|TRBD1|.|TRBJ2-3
CASSYGDRIDTQYF
TGTGCCAGCAGTTATGGGGACAGAATAGATACGCAGTATTTT
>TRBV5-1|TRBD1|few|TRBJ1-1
CASSLGQGLNTEAFF
TGCGCCAGCAGCTTGGGACAGGGACTGAACACTGAAGCTTTCTTT
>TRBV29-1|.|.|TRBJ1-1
CSVPGGGNTEAFF
TGCAGCGTTCCGGGAGGGGGGAACACTGAAGCTTTCTTT
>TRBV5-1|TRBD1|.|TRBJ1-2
CASSLTPPGQGDYGYTF
TGCGCCAGCAGCTTAACCCCTCCGGGACAGGGAGACTATGGCTACACCTTC
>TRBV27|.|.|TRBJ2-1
CASSSRGGQFF
TGTGCCAGCAGTTCCAGGGGTGGGCAGTTCTTC
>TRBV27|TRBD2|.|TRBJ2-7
CASSPYGGGRYEQYF
TGTGCCAGCAGTCCTTACGGGGGGGGAAGGTACGAGCAGTACTTC
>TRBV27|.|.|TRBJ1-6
CASSRAGARQINSPLHF
TGTGCCAGCAGTCGAGCAGGGGCGCGGCAGATTAATTCACCCCTCCACTTT
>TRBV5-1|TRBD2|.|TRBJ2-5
CASSLAGGPGETQYF
TGCGCCAGCAGCTTGGCGGGGGGGCCCGGTGAGACCCAGTACTTC
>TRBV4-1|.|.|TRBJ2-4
CASRRWLGLGNIQYF
TGCGCCAGCAGACGGTGGTTGGGGCTGGGAAACATTCAGTACTTC
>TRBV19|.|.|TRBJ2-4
CASSIDRGDIQYF
TGTGCCAGTAGTATAGACAGGGGGGACATTCAGTACTTC
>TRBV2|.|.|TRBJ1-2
CASSARVNYGYTF
TGTGCCAGCAGTGCGAGGGTAAACTATGGCTACACCTTC
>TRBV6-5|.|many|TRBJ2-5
CASSYAPTRRETQYF
TGTGCCAGCAGTTACGCGCCCACGAGGCGGGAGACCCAGTACTTC
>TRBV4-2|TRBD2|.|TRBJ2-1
CASSQGGGLVTYNEQFF
TGTGCCAGCAGCCAAGGAGGGGGACTAGTAACCTACAATGAGCAGTTCTTC
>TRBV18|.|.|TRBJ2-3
CASSSDPGWDTQYF
TGTGCCAGCTCCTCAGACCCGGGGTGGGATACGCAGTATTTT
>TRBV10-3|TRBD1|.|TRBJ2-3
CAIRGTGITDTQYF
TGTGCCATCAGGGGGACAGGGATCACAGATACGCAGTATTTT
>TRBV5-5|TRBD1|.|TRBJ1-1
CASSATGGLRYTEAFF
TGTGCCAGCAGCGCGACAGGGGGGCTAAGGTACACTGAAGCTTTCTTT
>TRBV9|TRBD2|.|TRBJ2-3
CASSRNWASGGAGFPDTQYF
TGTGCCAGCAGCCGAAACTGGGCTAGCGGGGGGGCTGGATTCCCAGATACGCAGTATTTT
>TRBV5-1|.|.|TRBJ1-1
CASSLEQGVAFF
TGCGCCAGCAGCTTGGAACAGGGTGTAGCTTTCTTT
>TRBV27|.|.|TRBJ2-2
CASSSPTPSGTGELFF
TGTGCCAGCAGTTCACCGACTCCCTCGGGGACCGGGGAGCTGTTTTTT
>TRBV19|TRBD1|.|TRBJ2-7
CASRPGQGTYEQYF
TGTGCCAGTAGGCCGGGACAGGGAACCTACGAGCAGTACTTC
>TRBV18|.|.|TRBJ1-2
CASSPIEAVPGYGYTF
TGTGCCAGCTCACCAATTGAGGCAGTCCCTGGCTATGGCTACACCTTC
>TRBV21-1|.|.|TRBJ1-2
CASSFPTGRYGYTF
TGTGCCAGCAGCTTTCCGACAGGGAGGTATGGCTACACCTTC
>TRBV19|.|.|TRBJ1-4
CASSKWTATNEKLFF
TGTGCCAGTAGTAAGTGGACTGCAACTAATGAAAAACTGTTTTTT
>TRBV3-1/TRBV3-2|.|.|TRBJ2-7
CASSPPSLSYEQYF
TGTGCCAGCAGCCCCCCGAGCCTGAGCTACGAGCAGTACTTC
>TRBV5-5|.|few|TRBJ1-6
CASSLLTDYNSPLHF
TGTGCCAGCAGCTTGTTAACAGACTATAATTCACCCCTCCACTTT
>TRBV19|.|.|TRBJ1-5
CASSIDPQWAHQPQHF
TGTGCCAGTAGTATAGATCCCCAGTGGGCCCATCAGCCCCAGCATTTT
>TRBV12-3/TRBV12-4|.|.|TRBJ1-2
CASNIGGGVGYTF
TGTGCCAGCAATATAGGTGGGGGCGTCGGCTACACCTTC
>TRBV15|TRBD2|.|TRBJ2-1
CATSRGPGTSFNEQFF
TGTGCCACCAGCAGGGGCCCCGGGACTAGTTTTAATGAGCAGTTCTTC
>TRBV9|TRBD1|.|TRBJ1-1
CASSQGQGALEAFF
TGTGCCAGCAGCCAGGGACAGGGGGCGCTTGAAGCTTTCTTT
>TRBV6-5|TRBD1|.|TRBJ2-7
CASSPTGTGYYEQYF
TGTGCCAGCAGTCCAACCGGGACAGGGTATTACGAGCAGTACTTC